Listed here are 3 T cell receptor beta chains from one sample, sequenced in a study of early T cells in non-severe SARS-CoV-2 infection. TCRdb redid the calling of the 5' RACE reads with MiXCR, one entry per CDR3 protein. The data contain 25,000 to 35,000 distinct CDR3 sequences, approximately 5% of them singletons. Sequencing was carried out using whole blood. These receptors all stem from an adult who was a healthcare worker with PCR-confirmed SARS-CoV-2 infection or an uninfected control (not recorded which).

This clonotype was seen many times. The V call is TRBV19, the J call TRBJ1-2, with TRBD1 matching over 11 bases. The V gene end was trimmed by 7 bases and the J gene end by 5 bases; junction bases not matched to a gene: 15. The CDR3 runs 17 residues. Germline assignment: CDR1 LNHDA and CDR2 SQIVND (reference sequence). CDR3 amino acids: CASIRTDRGLSRYGYTF. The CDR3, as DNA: TGTGCCAGTATACGGACGGACAGGGGGCTTTCTCGGTATGGCTACACCTTC.

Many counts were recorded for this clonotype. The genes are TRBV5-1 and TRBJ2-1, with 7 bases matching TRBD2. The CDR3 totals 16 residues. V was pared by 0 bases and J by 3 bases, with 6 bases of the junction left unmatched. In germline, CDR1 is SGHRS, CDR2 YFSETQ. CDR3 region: CASSLAPAGIYNEQFF. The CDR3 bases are TGCGCCAGCAGCTTGGCGCCAGCGGGGATCTACAATGAGCAGTTCTTC.

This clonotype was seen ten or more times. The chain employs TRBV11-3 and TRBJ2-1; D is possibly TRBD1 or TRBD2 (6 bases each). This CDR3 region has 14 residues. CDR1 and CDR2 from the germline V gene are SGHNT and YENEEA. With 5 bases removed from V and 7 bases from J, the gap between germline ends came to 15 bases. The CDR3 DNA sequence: TGTGCCAGCAGCACAACCCCGGGGGCTAATGAGCAGTTCTTC. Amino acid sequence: CASSTTPGANEQFF.